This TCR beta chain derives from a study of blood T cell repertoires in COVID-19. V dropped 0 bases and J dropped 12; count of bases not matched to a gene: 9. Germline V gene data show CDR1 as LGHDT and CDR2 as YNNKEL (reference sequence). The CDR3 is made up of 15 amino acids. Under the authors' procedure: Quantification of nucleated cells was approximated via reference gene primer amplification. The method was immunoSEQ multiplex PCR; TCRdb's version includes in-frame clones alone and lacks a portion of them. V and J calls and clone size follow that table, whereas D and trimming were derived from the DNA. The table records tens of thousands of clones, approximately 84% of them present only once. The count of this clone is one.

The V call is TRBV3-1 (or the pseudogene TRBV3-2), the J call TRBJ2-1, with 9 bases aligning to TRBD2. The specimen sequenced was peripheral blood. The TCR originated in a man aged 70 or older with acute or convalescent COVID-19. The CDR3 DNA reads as TGTGCCAGCAGCCAAGATAGCGGGAGAGATCTGTGGCAGTTCTTC. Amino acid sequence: CASSQDSGRDLWQFF.